This TCR beta chain was recovered during a study of blood T cell repertoires in COVID-19. Looking at the study overall: Acute and convalescent COVID-19 samples came from the United States, Italy and Spain.

Study processing details: Scientists estimated how many nucleated cells there were by amplifying reference gene primers. Produced via immunoSEQ multiplex PCR; TCRdb's table is partial and in-frame only. V and J calls and clone size are as listed in that table; D and trimming were resolved from the DNA. The table shows about 76,000 clones, with approximately 78% occurring only once. The length of the CDR3 is 15 residues. Per the germline V gene, CDR1 is MNHEY and CDR2 is SVGAGI. V dropped 6 bases and J dropped 2; count of bases not matched to a gene: 9. This chain uses TRBV6-5 with TRBJ2-7; TRBD1 agrees at 8 bases. The sample consisted of peripheral blood. This sequence originates from a human donor in a cohort sampled during active COVID-19. The CDR3 region is CASRVTGDGAYEQYF. The CDR3 DNA sequence: TGTGCCAGCAGAGTGACAGGGGACGGGGCCTACGAGCAGTACTTC.